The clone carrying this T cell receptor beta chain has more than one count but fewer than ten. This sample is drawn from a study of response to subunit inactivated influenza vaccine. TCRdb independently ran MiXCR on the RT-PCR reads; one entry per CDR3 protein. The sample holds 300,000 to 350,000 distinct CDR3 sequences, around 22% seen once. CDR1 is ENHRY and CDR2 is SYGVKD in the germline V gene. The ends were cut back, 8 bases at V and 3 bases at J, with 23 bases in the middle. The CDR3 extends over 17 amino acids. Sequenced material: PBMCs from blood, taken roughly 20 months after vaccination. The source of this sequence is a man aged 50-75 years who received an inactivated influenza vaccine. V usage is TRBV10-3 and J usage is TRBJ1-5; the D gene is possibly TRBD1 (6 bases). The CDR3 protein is CAIYRPAGDLTNQPQHF. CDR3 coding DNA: TGTGCCATCTATCGTCCTGCAGGGGACTTGACCAATCAGCCCCAGCATTTT.